This TCR beta chain was documented in a study of long-term antiretroviral therapy in people with HIV. For this clone: What it binds is not known.

The assay, immunoSEQ v3.0, was run at survey level. A per-sample goal of about 35,000-50,000 T-cell genomes was targeted by sequencing. The table came from immunoSEQ multiplex PCR; TCRdb's copy has only in-frame clones and leaves some out. This table holds 30,000 or so clones, roughly 93% found once. Whole-study results and caveats: Relative to transplant donor controls, diversity remained lower despite increasing after ART.

The ends were cut back, 5 bases at V and 3 bases at J, with 7 bases in the middle. The CDR3 has 12 amino acids. CDR1 GTSNPN and CDR2 SVGIG come from the germline V gene (reference sequence). V usage is TRBV30 and J usage is TRBJ2-2; no definite D call. The receptor comes from a woman aged 40-49 years with HIV. The material sequenced was unsorted PBMCs, taken about 6.5 years after starting antiretroviral therapy. The CDR3 is CAWGKYTGELFF. CDR3 nucleotides: TGTGCCTGGGGTAAATACACCGGGGAGCTGTTTTTT.